These 2 T cell receptor beta chains originate from one sample sequenced in a study of T cell changes during pregnancy in multiple sclerosis. Profiled with immunoSEQ multiplex PCR; TCRdb holds only in-frame clones, not every one. The sample lists over 30,000 clones, 88% occurring once. The specimen comprised CD4+ T cells from peripheral blood mononuclear cells, sampled before pregnancy. All receptors derive from a female donor with multiple sclerosis, enrolled in a pregnancy study.

The rearrangement links TRBV19 to TRBJ1-4; D is ambiguous. V was pared by 5 bases and J by 8 bases, with 12 bases between. The CDR3 runs to 13 residues. Germline assignment: CDR1 LNHDA and CDR2 SQIVND (reference sequence). The CDR3 coding sequence is TGTGCCAGTAGTGGCCGGGCGGGAGAAAAACTGTTTTTT. This gives the protein CASSGRAGEKLFF.

The chain couples TRBV10-1 to TRBJ2-3; maybe TRBD1 (6 bases). The CDR3 length is 16 residues. With 3 bases removed from V and 5 bases from J, the gap between germline ends came to 18 bases. Germline V gene data show CDR1 as WNHNN and CDR2 as SYGVQD (reference sequence). CDR3 residues: CASSDGQRTFQDTQYF. CDR3 in DNA: TGCGCCAGCAGTGATGGACAGCGGACCTTTCAAGATACGCAGTATTTT.